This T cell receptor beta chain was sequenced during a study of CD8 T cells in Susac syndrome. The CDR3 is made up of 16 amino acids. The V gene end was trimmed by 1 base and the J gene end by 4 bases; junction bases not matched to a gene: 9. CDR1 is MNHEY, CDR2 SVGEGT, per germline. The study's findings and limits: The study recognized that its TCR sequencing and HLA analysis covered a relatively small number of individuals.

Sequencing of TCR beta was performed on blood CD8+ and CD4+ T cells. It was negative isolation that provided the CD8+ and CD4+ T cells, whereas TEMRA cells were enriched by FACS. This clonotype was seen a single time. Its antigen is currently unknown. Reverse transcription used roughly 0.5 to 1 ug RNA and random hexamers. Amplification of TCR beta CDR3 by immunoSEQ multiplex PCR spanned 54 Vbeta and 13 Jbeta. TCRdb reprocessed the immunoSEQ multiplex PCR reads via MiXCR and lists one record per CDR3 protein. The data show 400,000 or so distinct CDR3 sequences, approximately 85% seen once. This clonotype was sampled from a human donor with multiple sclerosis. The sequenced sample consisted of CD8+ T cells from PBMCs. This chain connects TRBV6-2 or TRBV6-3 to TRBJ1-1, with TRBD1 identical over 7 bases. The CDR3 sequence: CASSYLVTGVSTEAFF. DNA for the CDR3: TGTGCCAGCAGTTACTTGGTTACAGGGGTGAGCACTGAAGCTTTCTTT.